These 10 T cell receptor beta chains originate from one sample sequenced in a study of neurological immune-mediated disorders. TCRdb reprocessed the 5' RACE reads via MiXCR and lists one record per CDR3 protein. The repertoire holds tens of thousands of distinct CDR3 sequences, roughly 10% seen once, with 1.6% in the top ten. The time point was: longitudinal time-point 1 (baseline). Sequencing was done on a sample of PBMCs. The receptors here all came from a woman aged 40 to 50 in good health.

Many counts were recorded for this clonotype. The chain links TRBV10-3 to TRBJ2-3; no definite D call. The CDR3 consists of 14 residues. With 9 bases removed from V and 1 base from J, the gap between germline ends came to 14 bases. Germline assignment: CDR1 ENHRY and CDR2 SYGVKD. DNA for the CDR3: TGTGCCATAAACAGCCGCGACGGCACAGATACGCAGTATTTT. Its translation: CAINSRDGTDTQYF.

The chain recombines TRBV3-1 with TRBJ2-2; perhaps TRBD2 as D (5 bases). The CDR3 consists of 14 residues. Germline CDR1 and CDR2: LGHDT and YNNKEL (reference sequence). The germline V and J ends were trimmed by 0 bases and 9 bases, with 11 bases remaining between them. CDR3 in DNA: TGTGCCAGCAGCCAAGACGGGGTCGGCAGGGAGCTGTTTTTT. Translating it yields CASSQDGVGRELFF.

Ten or more counts support this clonotype. The chain's CDR3 is CASSDSGHFNEQFF. CDR3 nucleotide sequence: TGCGCCAGCAGCGATAGCGGACACTTCAATGAGCAGTTCTTC. This sequence joins TRBV5-1 and TRBJ2-1; TRBD2 might be the D (6 bases). V was clipped by 4 bases and J by 6 bases, with 14 bases between them. Per germline, CDR1 SGHRS and CDR2 YFSETQ. The CDR3 runs 14 residues.

This clonotype was observed many times. J is TRBJ2-3 and V is TRBV5-1; D might be TRBD2 (6 bases). V was pared by 0 bases and J by 3 bases, with 11 bases between. The germline CDR1 and CDR2 sequences are SGHRS and YFSETQ. The CDR3 runs to 15 residues. The CDR3 nucleotides read TGCGCCAGCAGCTTGGCTGGCGGGATAACAGATACGCAGTATTTT. Its protein is CASSLAGGITDTQYF.

The sample holds many counts of this clonotype. V is TRBV6-1 and J is TRBJ2-7; D is perhaps TRBD1 (7 bases). Trimming removed 6 bases from V and 1 base from J, with 13 bases in between. CDR1 is MNHNS, CDR2 SASEGT, per germline. This CDR3 region has 14 residues. The CDR3 nucleotides are TGTGCCAGCAGCCAGGGGGGAAGATCCTACGAGCAGTACTTC. Protein product: CASSQGGRSYEQYF.

This clonotype has a count of ten or more. The chain employs TRBV24-1 and TRBJ2-1; D gene uncertain. The CDR3 totals 16 residues. Germline V gene lookup returns CDR1 KGHDR and CDR2 SFDVKD. Trimming shortened V by 1 base and J by 0 bases, and 9 bases separated the two germline ends. The CDR3 DNA reads as TGTGCCACCAGTGATTTCCCCGCGAGCTCCTACAATGAGCAGTTCTTC. Translating it yields CATSDFPASSYNEQFF.

In its sample, this clonotype was seen many times. The chain recombines TRBV10-3 with TRBJ2-5; weak D call: TRBD1 (6 bases). Trimming took 3 bases from V and 4 from J, leaving 6 bases between them. In germline, CDR1 is ENHRY, CDR2 SYGVKD. The length of the CDR3 is 12 residues. The CDR3 DNA reads TGTGCCATCAGTGACAGGGGAGAGACCCAGTACTTC. Protein product: CAISDRGETQYF.

Ten or more counts support this clonotype. The CDR3 region has the DNA TGCGCCAGCGGGGGAGCGGGAGGCTCCTACAATGAGCAGTTCTTC. Translated, it gives CASGGAGGSYNEQFF. The chain combines TRBV5-1 with TRBJ2-1; 9 bases are shared with TRBD2. V lost 7 bases, J lost 0 bases, and 5 bases stayed unmatched. CDR1 is SGHRS and CDR2 is YFSETQ in the germline V gene. The CDR3 consists of 15 residues. The variable domain in full, completed from reference TRBV5-1 and TRBJ2-1, reads KAGVTQTPRYLIKTRGQQVTLSCSPISGHRSVSWYQQTPGQGLQFLFEYFSETQRNKGNFPGRFSGRQFSNSRSEMNVSTLELGDSALYLCASGGAGGSYNEQFFGPGTRLTVL.

The V and J genes are TRBV19 and TRBJ2-1; D ambiguous. The V gene's germline CDR1 is LNHDA and CDR2 SQIVND (reference sequence). Trimming stripped 3 bases from V and 5 bases from J, with 5 bases between. This CDR3 has 12 residues. The CDR3 here is CASSIWDNEQFF. The CDR3, as DNA: TGTGCCAGTAGTATCTGGGACAATGAGCAGTTCTTC.

This clonotype was detected a few times. The V and J genes are TRBV18 and TRBJ1-1; D gene ambiguous. In germline, CDR1 is KGHSH, CDR2 LQKENI. The CDR3 extends over 13 amino acids. The V gene lost 6 bases and the J gene lost 5 bases, with 13 bases spanning the gap. The CDR3 region is CASSPAAGTEAFF. The CDR3, as DNA: TGTGCCAGCTCCCCCGCCGCGGGGACTGAAGCTTTCTTT.